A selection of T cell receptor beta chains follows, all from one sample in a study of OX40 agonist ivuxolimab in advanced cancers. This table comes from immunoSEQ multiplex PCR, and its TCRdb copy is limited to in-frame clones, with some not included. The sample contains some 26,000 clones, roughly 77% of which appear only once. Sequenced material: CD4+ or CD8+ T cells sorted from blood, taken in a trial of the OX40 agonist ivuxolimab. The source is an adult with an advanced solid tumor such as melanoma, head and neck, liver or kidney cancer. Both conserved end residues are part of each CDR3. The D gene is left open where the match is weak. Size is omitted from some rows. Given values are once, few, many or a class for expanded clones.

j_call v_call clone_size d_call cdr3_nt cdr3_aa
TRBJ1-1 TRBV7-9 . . TGTGCCAGCAGCTTAGGCACGGCAGGTGAAGCTTTCTTT CASSLGTAGEAFF
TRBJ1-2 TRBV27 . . TGTGCCAGCAGTCGCTCGTTGGAGACCCGGCTTGGCTACACCTTC CASSRSLETRLGYTF
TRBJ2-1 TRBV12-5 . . TGTGCTAGTGGTTCGGGCTACAATGAGCAGTTCTTC CASGSGYNEQFF
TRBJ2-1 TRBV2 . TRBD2 TGTGCCAGCAGTGAAACCCGACTAGCGGGGGGTATTGACAATGAGCAGTTCTTC CASSETRLAGGIDNEQFF
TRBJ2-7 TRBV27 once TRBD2 TGTGCCAGCAGCCTAGGCCCCCGAGCGGGGATCAGCGAGCAGTACTTC CASSLGPRAGISEQYF
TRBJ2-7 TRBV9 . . TGTGCCAGCAGCGTAGCCGGGACCGCCTCCAACGAGCAGTACTTC CASSVAGTASNEQYF
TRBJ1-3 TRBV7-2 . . TGTGCCAGCAGCCGTAAGGGGCTGGGACACTCTGGAAACACCATATATTTT CASSRKGLGHSGNTIYF
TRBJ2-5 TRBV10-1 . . TGCGCCAGCAGTGAGAGGGCTAGCGTGGAGACCCAGTACTTC CASSERASVETQYF
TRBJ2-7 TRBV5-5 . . TGTGCCAGCAGCTTTTCCGGGAGCACCTACGAGCAGTACTTC CASSFSGSTYEQYF
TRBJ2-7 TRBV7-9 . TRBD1 TGTGCCAGCAGCTTAGCCCCGACAGGGGAGTACGAGCAGTACTTC CASSLAPTGEYEQYF
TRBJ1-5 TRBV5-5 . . TGTGCCAGCAGCTACTTACAGGGTTATCAGCCCCAGCATTTT CASSYLQGYQPQHF
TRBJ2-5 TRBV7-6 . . TGTGCCAGCAGCTTGGGTCAGAACCAAGAGACCCAGTACTTC CASSLGQNQETQYF
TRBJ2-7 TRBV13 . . TGTGCCAGCAGCCGTCGAGGTTACGAGCAGTACTTC CASSRRGYEQYF
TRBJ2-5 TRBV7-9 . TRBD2 TGTGCCAGCAGCTTTTCCCTAGCGGGGGGAATCCAAGAGACCCAGTACTTC CASSFSLAGGIQETQYF
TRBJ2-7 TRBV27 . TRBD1 TGTGCCAGCAGTTGGGGGACAGGGGGCTTCGACGAGCAGTACTTC CASSWGTGGFDEQYF
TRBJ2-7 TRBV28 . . TGTGCCAGCAGCAAAATCTACACAGTGTCCTACCGAAATAGCGGAGATCCCTACGAGCAGTACTTC CASSKIYTVSYRNSGDPYEQYF
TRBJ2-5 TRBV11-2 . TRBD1 TGTGCCAGCAGCTCGGGACAGGGGCGGGAGACCCAGTACTTC CASSSGQGRETQYF
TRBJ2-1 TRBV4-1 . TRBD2 TGCGCCAGCAGCCAAGATTCCGGCGGGGTAGCGGGGGTCCTATACAATGAGCAGTTCTTC CASSQDSGGVAGVLYNEQFF
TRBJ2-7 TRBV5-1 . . TGCGCCAGCAGCTTGTGGGGATACGACGAGCAGTACTTC CASSLWGYDEQYF
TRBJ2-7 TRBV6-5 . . TGTGCCAGCAGTTACACCCCCTACGAGCAGTACTTC CASSYTPYEQYF
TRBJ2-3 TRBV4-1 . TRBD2 TGCGCCAGCAGCCAACTTAGCGGGGGCGCTAGCACAGATACGCAGTATTTT CASSQLSGGASTDTQYF
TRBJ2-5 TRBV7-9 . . TGTGCCAGCAGCCTCGGCCCCAGGGGCCCAGAGACCCAGTACTTC CASSLGPRGPETQYF
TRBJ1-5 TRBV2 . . TGTGCCAGCAGTGAAATAAACAGGTTTCGCAATCAGCCCCAGCATTTT CASSEINRFRNQPQHF
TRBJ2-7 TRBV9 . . TGTGCCAGCAGCGCCCAATCGGGCCCCTCCTACGAGCAGTACTTC CASSAQSGPSYEQYF
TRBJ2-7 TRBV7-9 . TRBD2 TGTGCCAGCAGCTCCAGCGGGAGAGGGTCCTACGAGCAGTACTTC CASSSSGRGSYEQYF
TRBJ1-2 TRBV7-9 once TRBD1 TGTGCCAGCAGGAGATCACAGGGGACTAAGGAGGGCTACACCTTC CASRRSQGTKEGYTF
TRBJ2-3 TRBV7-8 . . TGTGCCAGCAGCCCATCCCAGGGGCCGGGCACAGATACGCAGTATTTT CASSPSQGPGTDTQYF
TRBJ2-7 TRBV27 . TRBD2 TGTGCCAGTAAACCGGGACTAGATTCCTACGAGCAGTACTTC CASKPGLDSYEQYF
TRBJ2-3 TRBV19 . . TGTGCCAGTAGTTTAAAGACAACCACAGATACGCAGTATTTT CASSLKTTTDTQYF
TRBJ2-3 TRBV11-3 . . TGTGCCAGCAGCTTCTTTGGGGACGGCACAGATACGCAGTATTTT CASSFFGDGTDTQYF
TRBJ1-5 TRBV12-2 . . TGTGCAAGTCGCTTAGCGTTTAAGGGCGGGGACAGCAATCAGCCCCAGCATTTT CASRLAFKGGDSNQPQHF
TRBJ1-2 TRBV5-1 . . TGCGCCAGCAGCCAGCTCGGTGCAGGGGTGAATGGCTACACCTTC CASSQLGAGVNGYTF
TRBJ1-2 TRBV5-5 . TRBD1 TGTGCCAGCAGCTCCTTAGGGACAGCCATCTCCTATGGCTACACCTTC CASSSLGTAISYGYTF
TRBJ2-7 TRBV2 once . TGTGCCAGCAGTGTTGGTTGGCTGCCTTACGAGCAGTACTTC CASSVGWLPYEQYF
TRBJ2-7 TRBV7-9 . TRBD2 TGTGCCAGCAGCTTAATGGCGGGAGGCGACGAGCAGTACTTC CASSLMAGGDEQYF
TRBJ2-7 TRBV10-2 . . TGCGCCAGCAGGCCCGGGCAGTCCTACGAGCAGTACTTC CASRPGQSYEQYF
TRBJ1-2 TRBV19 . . TGTGCCAGTAGTATAGTAGGGGACAAACAAGACCCTTATGGCTACACCTTC CASSIVGDKQDPYGYTF
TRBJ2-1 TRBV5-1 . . TGCGCCAGCAGACCCTATTGGGGTGGGGATGAGCAGTTCTTC CASRPYWGGDEQFF
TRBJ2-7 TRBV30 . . TGTGCCTGGAGTGTACTAGGGGCCGGGGAGCAGTACTTC CAWSVLGAGEQYF
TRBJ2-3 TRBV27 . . TGTGCCAGCAGTTTATCGACAGGACTCCTGGGGGATACGCAGTATTTT CASSLSTGLLGDTQYF
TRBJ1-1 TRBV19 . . TGTGCCAGTAGTATCGGTGTGGCAGAAGCTTTCTTT CASSIGVAEAFF
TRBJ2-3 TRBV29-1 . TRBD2 TGCAGCTTTCCTATGGCGGGGGGGCCTGAAGATACGCAGTATTTT CSFPMAGGPEDTQYF